This T cell receptor (beta chain) was recovered during a study of PD-1 blockade in mismatch repair-deficient tumors listed by TCRdb under 2017. Some background on the complete study: Between September 2013 and September 2016, around 91 consecutive patients with eleven to twelve mismatch repair-deficient cancer types, all previously treated and progressing, were enrolled in the trial. Tumor-associated T cell clones in the peripheral blood of patients responding to PD-1 blockade were tracked using deep sequencing of TCR CDR3 regions.

Here is what the overall study found, with its caveats: After pembrolizumab, tumor-resident clones, which were often undetectable in blood before treatment, expanded rapidly and then contracted, generally ahead of radiologic responses.

This clone was counted between two and nine times. Its antigen is not yet known. It has no much larger one-base neighbor in the sample; base qualities were not kept. The cysteine opens and the phenylalanine closes a CDR3 of 14 amino acids. Only the CDR3 portion is preserved as DNA: 42 bases, with reading frame beginning at the first base. V is shortened by 4 bases, J by 5 bases, and the region joining them spans 16 bases. Based on the germline V gene, the CDR1 and CDR2 sequences are SGHRS and YFSETQ. Library generation was performed with the immunoSEQ multiplex PCR assay. What TCRdb holds here is the immuneACCESS table cut down to in-frame rearrangements. Part of the clones is not present; checked against another copy, under half of the missing clones reflect an unresolved V gene, and the others are unexplained. The sample table lists roughly 70,000 clones, around 73% of them with a count of one. The top ten constitute 4.5% to 6.5% of the sample.

Mismatch repair deficiency in every enrolled patient was established by polymerase chain reaction or immunohistochemistry. TCR sequencing was carried out for three patients who responded to pembrolizumab therapy. In the phase II trial, pembrolizumab PD-1 blockade was tested prospectively in advanced mismatch repair-deficient cancers, no matter which tissue of origin the cancers came from. Peripheral blood T cell samples were collected serially, before PD-1 blockade began and at several time points afterward. Blood sampling times were reported as weeks after the first pembrolizumab dose. This chain joins TRBV5-1 to TRBJ2-7; the D gene may be TRBD1 or TRBD2, since each aligns over 5 bases. The sequencing used peripheral blood, collected 2 weeks after starting pembrolizumab. This sequence was found in an adult with mismatch repair-deficient cancer. The CDR3 is CASSGTGTYDEQYF. The DNA sequence is as follows: TGCGCCAGCAGCGGCACCGGGACGTACGACGAGCAGTACTTC.